The 27 T cell receptor beta chains reported below all come from one sample, sequenced in a study of regulatory T cells in long-lasting Graves disease. Arm-PCR of CDR3 regions and iRepertoire HTBI primers were the basis on which TCR beta libraries were built. TCRdb re-analysed the multiplex PCR reads in MiXCR, keeping a single row per CDR3 protein. The data contain approximately 460,000 distinct CDR3 sequences, roughly 17% of them singletons. The time point: newly diagnosed GD, antithyroid drugs for less than 3 months. PBMC RNA was the source of the TCR library. This sample was also put to use in a study of T cells in Graves' hyperthyroidism and ophthalmopathy.

The sequenced sample was peripheral blood mononuclear cells (PBMCs), obtained at new diagnosis, from a patient treated with antithyroid drugs. All receptors derive from a woman in her 30s with Graves disease.

This clonotype appeared many times. The chain's CDR3 is CASRPKPGGLSNQPQHF. The CDR3 bases are TGTGCCAGCAGGCCAAAACCCGGGGGGTTAAGCAATCAGCCCCAGCATTTT. This chain joins TRBV27 and TRBJ1-5, with D possibly TRBD1 on 5 matching bases. The length of the CDR3 is 17 residues. The ends were cut back, 6 bases at V and 1 base at J, with 19 bases in the middle. Germline assignment: CDR1 MNHEY and CDR2 SMNVEV (reference sequence).

This clonotype has ten or more counts. This chain links TRBV12-3 or TRBV12-4 with TRBJ2-7, with 12 bases that match TRBD2. Trimming took 4 bases from V and 6 from J; bases not matched to a gene: 1. The CDR3 extends over 13 amino acids. CDR3 protein: CASSSSGRGEQYF. The CDR3 coding sequence is TGTGCCAGCAGTTCTAGCGGGAGGGGCGAGCAGTACTTC.

This rearrangement joins TRBV7-2 to TRBJ2-1; 10 nucleotides agree with TRBD2. Trimming at V came to 6 bases and at J to 4 bases, leaving 6 bases not matched to a gene. CDR3 length: 15 residues. CDR1 is SGHTA, CDR2 FQGNSA, per germline. The CDR3 spells CASRQSSGGYNEQFF. The CDR3 region has the DNA TGTGCCAGCAGACAATCTAGCGGGGGATACAATGAGCAGTTCTTC.

This clonotype was seen only a few times. The V gene is TRBV20-1, the J gene TRBJ2-7; maybe TRBD1 (5 bases). Between the trimmed V and J ends, which lost 5 bases and 9 bases, there was a span of 14 bases. Germline V gene lookup returns CDR1 DFQATT and CDR2 SNEGSKA (reference sequence). This CDR3 has 11 amino acids. CDR3 sequence (DNA): TGCAGTGCTTTGGGGCTTTCCGGGCAGTACTTC. Protein: CSALGLSGQYF.

CDR3 region: CASSATAGLAGNAGELFF. The CDR3 bases are TGTGCCAGCAGTGCAACAGCCGGACTAGCGGGAAACGCCGGGGAGCTGTTTTTT. The V and J genes are TRBV28 and TRBJ2-2; 12 nucleotides line up with TRBD2. J gave up 6 bases and V 5 bases, and 13 bases lay outside the gene matches. CDR3 length: 18 residues. CDR1 and CDR2 from the germline V gene are MDHEN and SYDVKM.

This clonotype turned up a few times. V is TRBV19 and J is TRBJ1-1; D call uncertain. Germline CDR1 is LNHDA and CDR2 is SQIVND (reference sequence). Trimming removed 8 bases from V and 11 bases from J, with 15 bases in between. The CDR3 covers 11 residues. The CDR3 region has the DNA TGTGCCAGTGGAAACCAGGCTCAGGCTTTCTTT. Translation: CASGNQAQAFF.

The chain uses TRBV7-9 and TRBJ2-1; 16 nucleotides agree with TRBD2. V shed 4 bases and J 1 base; nucleotides not matched to a gene: 7. Per germline, CDR1 SEHNR and CDR2 FQNEAQ (reference sequence). This CDR3 is built from 19 residues. The chain's CDR3 is CASSSTGLAGGGSYNEQFF. In DNA, the CDR3 is TGTGCCAGCAGCTCGACGGGACTAGCGGGAGGGGGGTCCTACAATGAGCAGTTCTTC.

This clonotype was seen repeatedly, ten times or more. The chain joins TRBV4-3 to TRBJ2-1; D is unclear. The germline CDR1 and CDR2 sequences are LGHNA and YSLEER. V was trimmed by 2 bases and J by 4 bases, leaving 6 bases between them. The CDR3 runs 13 residues. The CDR3 here is CASSQLLYNEQFF. DNA for the CDR3: TGCGCCAGCAGCCAACTACTATACAATGAGCAGTTCTTC.

Ten or more counts support this clonotype. The CDR3 nucleotides read TGTGCCAGCAGTTACCGACCGTCAGGGACCCTCCGAGTAAACACCGGGGAGCTGTTTTTT. Translating it yields CASSYRPSGTLRVNTGELFF. J is TRBJ2-2 and V is TRBV6-5; D could derive from TRBD1 or TRBD2 (5 bases each). Germline loops: CDR1 MNHEY, CDR2 SVGAGI. V shed 2 bases and J shed 2 bases, with 24 bases lying between them. The CDR3 has 20 residues.

This clonotype was recorded at least ten times. The genes are TRBV3-1 and TRBJ1-1, with unresolved D. CDR3 length: 15 residues. Looked up from germline, CDR1 is LGHDT and CDR2 is YNNKEL (reference sequence). V was trimmed by 3 bases and J by 6 bases, leaving 17 bases between them. The chain's CDR3 is CASSQSLYAGAEAFF. The DNA for the CDR3 is TGTGCCAGCAGCCAGTCCCTATATGCTGGGGCTGAAGCTTTCTTT.

Many counts were recorded for this clonotype. The chain employs TRBV2 and TRBJ1-5; 7 nucleotides agree with TRBD1. Trimming at V came to 6 bases and at J to 4 bases, leaving 9 bases not matched to a gene. Germline V gene data show CDR1 as SNHLY and CDR2 as FYNNEI. CDR3 length equals 15 residues. The CDR3 DNA is TGTGCCAGCAGGACAGGGTCCTCTCTTAATCAGCCCCAGCATTTT. It specifies CASRTGSSLNQPQHF.

This clonotype was counted at least ten times. The CDR3 sequence is CASSLGLLAVSNEQFF. CDR3 DNA sequence: TGTGCCAGCAGTTTAGGGCTACTAGCGGTTTCCAATGAGCAGTTCTTC. The chain links TRBV12-3 or TRBV12-4 to TRBJ2-1; 8 bases align to TRBD2. The CDR3 covers 16 residues. The trim removed 1 base at V and 6 bases at J, leaving 8 bases unmatched.

The rearrangement joins TRBV5-1 to TRBJ2-2; 10 positions agree with TRBD2. Germline CDR1 reads SGHRS; CDR2 reads YFSETQ. J lost 7 bases, V lost 0 bases, and 3 bases had no gene match. This CDR3 spans 15 amino acids. CDR3 nucleotides: TGCGCCAGCAGCTTGGTTCTAGCGGGAGTCGGGGAGCTGTTTTTT. Residues: CASSLVLAGVGELFF. Together with reference TRBV5-1 and TRBJ2-2, the CDR3 gives the full variable domain: KAGVTQTPRYLIKTRGQQVTLSCSPISGHRSVSWYQQTPGQGLQFLFEYFSETQRNKGNFPGRFSGRQFSNSRSEMNVSTLELGDSALYLCASSLVLAGVGELFFGEGSRLTVL.

This rearrangement joins TRBV12-3 or TRBV12-4 to TRBJ2-3; 7 bases line up with TRBD1. The V segment lost 6 bases and the J segment 3 bases; nucleotides outside the gene matches: 9. The CDR3 is 15 residues long. CDR3 DNA sequence: TGTGCCAGCAGACCGACAGGGTCCCAGACAGATACGCAGTATTTT. Protein product: CASRPTGSQTDTQYF.

This clonotype was counted ten times or more. The V and J genes are TRBV27 and TRBJ2-1, with 7 positions matching TRBD2. After removal of 2 bases from V and 3 bases from J, the junction contained 7 bases not matched to a gene. The V gene's germline CDR1 is MNHEY and CDR2 SMNVEV (reference sequence). This CDR3 contains 16 residues. The CDR3 nucleotides read TGTGCCAGCAGTTTAGATGGGAGGGAGTTCTACAATGAGCAGTTCTTC. It yields the protein CASSLDGREFYNEQFF.

The chain has TRBV7-2 and TRBJ2-1; the match to TRBD1 covers 8 bases. Germline lookup yields CDR1 SGHTA and CDR2 FQGNSA. The V and J ends lost 2 bases and 9 bases, in that order; junction bases with no gene match: 12. This CDR3 is 16 amino acids long. The CDR3 region has the DNA TGTGCCAGCAGCTTACTCCGGGACAGGAAGTTTTTTGAGCAGTTCTTC. As protein: CASSLLRDRKFFEQFF.

This clonotype was counted ten times or more. J is TRBJ1-1 and V is TRBV19; 7 bases match TRBD1. Germline CDR1 and CDR2: LNHDA and SQIVND (reference sequence). This CDR3 is 15 amino acids long. Germline trimming cut 3 bases from V and 0 bases from J; bases unmatched to any gene: 4. Written as DNA, the CDR3 is TGTGCCAGTAGTATTGGGACAGTATTGAACACTGAAGCTTTCTTT. Translation gives CASSIGTVLNTEAFF.

This clonotype was observed a single time. A single base separates this from a much larger clone, so it may be a read error. The chain recombines TRBV2 with TRBJ2-1, with D maybe TRBD2 (5 bases). Germline CDR1 SNHLY, CDR2 FYNNEI. The CDR3 is made up of 16 amino acids. Trimming shortened V by 5 bases and J by 10 bases, and 24 bases separated the two germline ends. The CDR3 DNA sequence: TGTGCCAGCAGTTACCTGGACCTGCCTGGCGACTACGAGCAGTTCTTC. Protein: CASSYLDLPGDYEQFF.

This clonotype has at least ten counts. This chain links TRBV28 with TRBJ2-5, with D tentatively TRBD2 (5 bases). V dropped 8 bases and J dropped 2 bases, with 12 bases sitting between them. CDR3 size: 13 residues. The germline gives CDR1 MDHEN, CDR2 SYDVKM. Here the CDR3 reads CASLEVGQETQYF. The CDR3, as DNA: TGTGCCAGCCTGGAGGTGGGGCAAGAGACCCAGTACTTC.

The chain carries TRBV28 and TRBJ1-1; D remains ambiguous. CDR1 and CDR2 from the germline V gene are MDHEN and SYDVKM. This CDR3 has 13 residues. Trimming took 7 bases from V and 1 from J, leaving 10 bases between them. CDR3 nucleotides: TGTGCCAGCAATTTGTCACAGAACACTGAAGCTTTCTTT. As protein: CASNLSQNTEAFF.

The gene calls are TRBV4-1 and TRBJ2-3; 12 bases map to TRBD2. Germline V gene data show CDR1 as MGHRA and CDR2 as YSYEKL. CDR3 length equals 19 residues. V was pared by 6 bases and J by 1 base, with 14 bases of the junction left unmatched. The CDR3 DNA reads TGCGCCAGCAGTCAAACCCGATTTCCTAGCGGGAGGGGCACAGATACGCAGTATTTT. Protein: CASSQTRFPSGRGTDTQYF.

This clonotype was seen a few times. This chain's CDR3 is CASSQDGPLFGQPQHF. Here the CDR3 DNA reads TGTGCCAGCAGCCAAGACGGACCTCTATTCGGTCAGCCCCAGCATTTT. The chain recombines TRBV4-2 with TRBJ1-5, with D unresolved. V lost 0 bases to trimming and J lost 6 bases, with 15 bases between them. CDR3 size: 16 residues. Germline V gene data show CDR1 as LGHNA and CDR2 as YNFKEQ.

This clonotype was observed many times. The chain combines TRBV7-2 with TRBJ1-6; 9 nucleotides match TRBD1. Losses at the gene ends were 4 bases for V and 9 bases for J; bases not matched to a gene: 10. The V gene's germline CDR1 is SGHTA and CDR2 FQGNSA. CDR3 length: 16 residues. In nucleotides, the CDR3 is TGTGCCAGCAGCTCGTTAAACAGGGGGCGGGTTTCACCCCTCCACTTT. Its protein product is CASSSLNRGRVSPLHF.

The sample holds many counts of this clonotype. J is TRBJ1-2 and V is TRBV28; perhaps TRBD1 as D (6 bases). CDR1 MDHEN and CDR2 SYDVKM come from the germline V gene. The CDR3 consists of 13 residues. V dropped 4 bases and J dropped 7 bases, with 13 bases sitting between them. DNA of the CDR3: TGTGCCAGCAGTTACAGGGATAATCGTGGCTACACCTTC. Amino acid sequence: CASSYRDNRGYTF.

This clonotype has a count of ten or more. The rearrangement links TRBV20-1 to TRBJ2-3; D unclear. The CDR3 totals 12 residues. The germline V gene encodes CDR1 DFQATT and CDR2 SNEGSKA (reference sequence). Trimming took 1 base from V and 6 from J, leaving 8 bases between them. The CDR3 DNA sequence: TGCAGTGCTAGAGTTGTCCGGGATACGCAGTATTTT. This translates into CSARVVRDTQYF.

This clonotype has only a few counts. The V gene is TRBV13, the J gene TRBJ2-7; D not resolved. This CDR3 contains 13 residues. Germline V gives CDR1 PRHDT, CDR2 FYEKMQ (reference sequence). Trimming took 0 bases from V and 6 from J, leaving 9 bases between them. CDR3 bases: TGTGCCAGCAGCTTAGGGGGGAACCGCGAGCAGTACTTC. Amino acid sequence: CASSLGGNREQYF. Using reference TRBV13 and TRBJ2-7 for the parts outside the CDR3, the full variable domain is AAGVIQSPRHLIKEKRETATLKCYPIPRHDTVYWYQQGPGQDPQFLISFYEKMQSDKGSIPDRFSAQQFSDYHSELNMSSLELGDSALYFCASSLGGNREQYFGPGTRLTVT.

This clonotype was recorded at least ten times. J is TRBJ1-1 and V is TRBV28, with TRBD1 identical over 7 bases. The J segment lost 2 bases and the V segment lost 6 bases, leaving 18 bases of the junction unmatched. The CDR3 is made up of 18 amino acids. Germline V CDR1 and CDR2: MDHEN, SYDVKM. Here the CDR3 reads CASSPNTGGDRRNTEAFF. CDR3 bases: TGTGCCAGCAGCCCGAATACGGGGGGGGACAGACGAAACACTGAAGCTTTCTTT.